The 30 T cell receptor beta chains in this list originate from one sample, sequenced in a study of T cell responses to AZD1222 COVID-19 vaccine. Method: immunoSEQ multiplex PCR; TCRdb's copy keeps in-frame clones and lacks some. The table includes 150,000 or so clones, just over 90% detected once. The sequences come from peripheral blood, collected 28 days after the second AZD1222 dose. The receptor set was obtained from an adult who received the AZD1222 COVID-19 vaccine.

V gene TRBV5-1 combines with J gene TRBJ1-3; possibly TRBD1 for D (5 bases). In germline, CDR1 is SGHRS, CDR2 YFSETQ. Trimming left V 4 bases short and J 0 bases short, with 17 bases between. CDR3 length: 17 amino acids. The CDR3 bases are TGCGCCAGCAGCCCCCACGGGCAGGGACTCTCTGGAAACACCATATATTTT. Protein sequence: CASSPHGQGLSGNTIYF.

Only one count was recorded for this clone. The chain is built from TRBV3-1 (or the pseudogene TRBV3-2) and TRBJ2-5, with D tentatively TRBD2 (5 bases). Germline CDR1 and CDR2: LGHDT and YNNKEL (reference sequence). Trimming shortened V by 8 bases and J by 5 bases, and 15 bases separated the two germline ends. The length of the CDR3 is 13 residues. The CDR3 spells CASQGWERETQYF. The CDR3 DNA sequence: TGTGCCAGCCAAGGGTGGGAGCGGGAGACCCAGTACTTC.

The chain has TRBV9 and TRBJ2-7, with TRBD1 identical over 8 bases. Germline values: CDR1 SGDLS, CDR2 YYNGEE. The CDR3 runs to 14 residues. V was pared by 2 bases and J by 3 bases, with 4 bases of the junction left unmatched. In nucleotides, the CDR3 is TGTGCCAGCAGCGTCGGGACAGGTAACTACGAGCAGTACTTC. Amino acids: CASSVGTGNYEQYF.

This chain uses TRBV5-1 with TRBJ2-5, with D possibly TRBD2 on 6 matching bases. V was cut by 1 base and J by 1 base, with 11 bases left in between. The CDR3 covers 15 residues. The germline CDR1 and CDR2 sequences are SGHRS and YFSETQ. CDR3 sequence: CASSLSTGAQETQYF. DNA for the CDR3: TGCGCCAGCAGCTTGTCGACGGGAGCCCAAGAGACCCAGTACTTC.

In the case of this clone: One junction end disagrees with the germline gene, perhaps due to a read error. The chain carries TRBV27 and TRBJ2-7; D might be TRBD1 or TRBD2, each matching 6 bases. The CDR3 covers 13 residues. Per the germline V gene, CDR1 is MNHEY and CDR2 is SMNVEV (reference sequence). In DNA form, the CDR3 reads TGTGCCAGCACTTGGACCCCCTCCGGGGGCCTACTCTTC. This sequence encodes CASTWTPSGGLLF.

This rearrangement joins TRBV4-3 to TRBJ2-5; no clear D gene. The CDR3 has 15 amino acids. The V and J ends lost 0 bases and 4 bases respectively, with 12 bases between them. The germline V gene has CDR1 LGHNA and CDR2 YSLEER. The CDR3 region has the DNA TGCGCCAGCAGCCAAGATTTTTTTCCACGAGAGACCCAGTACTTC. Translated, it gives CASSQDFFPRETQYF.

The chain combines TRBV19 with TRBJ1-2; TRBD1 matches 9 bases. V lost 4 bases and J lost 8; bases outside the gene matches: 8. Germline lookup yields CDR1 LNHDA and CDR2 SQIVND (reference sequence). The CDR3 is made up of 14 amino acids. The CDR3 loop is CASSSRDRVNGYTF. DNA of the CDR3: TGTGCCAGTAGTAGCCGGGACAGGGTGAACGGCTACACCTTC.

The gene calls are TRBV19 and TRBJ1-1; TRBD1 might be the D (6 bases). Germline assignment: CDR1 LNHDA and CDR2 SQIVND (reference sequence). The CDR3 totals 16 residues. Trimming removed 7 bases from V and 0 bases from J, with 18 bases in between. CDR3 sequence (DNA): TGTGCCAGTAATTTGATCGGAACAGGGCTGAACACTGAAGCTTTCTTT. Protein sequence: CASNLIGTGLNTEAFF.

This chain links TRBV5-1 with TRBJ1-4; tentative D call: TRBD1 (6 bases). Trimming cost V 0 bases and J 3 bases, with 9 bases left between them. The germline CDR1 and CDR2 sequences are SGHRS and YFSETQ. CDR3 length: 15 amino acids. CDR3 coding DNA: TGCGCCAGCAGCTTGGGACAGGCAGCTAATGAAAAACTGTTTTTT. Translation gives CASSLGQAANEKLFF.

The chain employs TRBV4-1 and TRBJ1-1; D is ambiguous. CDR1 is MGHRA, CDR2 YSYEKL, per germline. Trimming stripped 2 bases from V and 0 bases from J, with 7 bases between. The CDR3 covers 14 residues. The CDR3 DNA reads TGCGCCAGCAGCCAACTACAGCTGAACACTGAAGCTTTCTTT. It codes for CASSQLQLNTEAFF.

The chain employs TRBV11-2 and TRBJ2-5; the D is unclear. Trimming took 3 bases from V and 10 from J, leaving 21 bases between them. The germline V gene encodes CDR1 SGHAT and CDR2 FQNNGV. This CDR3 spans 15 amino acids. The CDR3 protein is CASSLTRSLQRDQYF. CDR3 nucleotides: TGTGCCAGCAGCTTGACCCGGTCCTTACAAAGGGACCAGTACTTC.

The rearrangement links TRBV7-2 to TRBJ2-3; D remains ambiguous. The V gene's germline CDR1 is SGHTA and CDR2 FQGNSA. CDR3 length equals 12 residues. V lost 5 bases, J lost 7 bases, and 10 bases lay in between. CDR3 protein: CASSLAPNTQYF. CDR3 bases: TGTGCCAGCAGCCTGGCCCCGAATACGCAGTATTTT.

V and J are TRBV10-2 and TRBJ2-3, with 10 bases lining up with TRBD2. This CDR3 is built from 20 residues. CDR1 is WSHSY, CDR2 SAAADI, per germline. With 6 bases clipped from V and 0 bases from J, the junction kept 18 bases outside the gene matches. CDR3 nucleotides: TGCGCCAGCAGCCTCCCCATGATAGCGGGGGGAACCACTAGCACAGATACGCAGTATTTT. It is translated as CASSLPMIAGGTTSTDTQYF.

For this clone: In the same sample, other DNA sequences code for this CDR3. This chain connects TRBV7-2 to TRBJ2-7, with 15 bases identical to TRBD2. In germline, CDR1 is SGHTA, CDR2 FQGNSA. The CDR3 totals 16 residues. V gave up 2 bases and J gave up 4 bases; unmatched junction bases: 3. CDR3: CASSLLGLAGGYEQYF. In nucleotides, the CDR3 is TGTGCCAGCAGCTTACTGGGACTAGCGGGGGGATACGAGCAGTACTTC. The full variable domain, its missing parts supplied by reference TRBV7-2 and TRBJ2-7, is GAGVSQSPSNKVTEKGKDVELRCDPISGHTALYWYRQSLGQGLEFLIYFQGNSAPDKSGLPSDRFSAERTGGSVSTLTIQRTQQEDSAVYLCASSLLGLAGGYEQYFGPGTRLTVT.

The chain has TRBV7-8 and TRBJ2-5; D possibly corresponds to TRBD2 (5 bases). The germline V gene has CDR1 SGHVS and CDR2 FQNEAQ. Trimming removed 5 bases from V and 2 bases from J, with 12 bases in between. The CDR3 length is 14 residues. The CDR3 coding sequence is TGTGCCAGCAGCCCGAGGCGGGTACAAGAGACCCAGTACTTC. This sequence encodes CASSPRRVQETQYF.

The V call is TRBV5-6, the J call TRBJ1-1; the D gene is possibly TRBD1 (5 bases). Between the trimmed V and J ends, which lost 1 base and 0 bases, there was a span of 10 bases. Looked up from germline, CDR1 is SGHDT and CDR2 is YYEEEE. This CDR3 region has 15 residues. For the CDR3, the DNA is TGTGCCAGCAGCTTGTGGGGGGGAGTGAACACTGAAGCTTTCTTT. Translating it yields CASSLWGGVNTEAFF.

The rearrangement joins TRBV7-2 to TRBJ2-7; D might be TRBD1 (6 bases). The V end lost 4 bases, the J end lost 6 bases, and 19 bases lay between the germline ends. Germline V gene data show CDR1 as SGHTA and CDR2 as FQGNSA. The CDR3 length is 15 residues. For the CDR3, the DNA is TGTGCCAGCAGCTCGGGACATCCTCTTCTAGGCGAGCAGTACTTC. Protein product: CASSSGHPLLGEQYF. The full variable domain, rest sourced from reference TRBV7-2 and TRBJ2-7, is GAGVSQSPSNKVTEKGKDVELRCDPISGHTALYWYRQSLGQGLEFLIYFQGNSAPDKSGLPSDRFSAERTGGSVSTLTIQRTQQEDSAVYLCASSSGHPLLGEQYFGPGTRLTVT.

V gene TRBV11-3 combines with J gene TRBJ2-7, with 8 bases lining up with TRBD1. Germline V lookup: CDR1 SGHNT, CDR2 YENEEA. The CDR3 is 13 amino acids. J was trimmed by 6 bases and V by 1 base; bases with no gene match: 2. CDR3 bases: TGTGCCAGCAGCTTAGGTGACAGGGGCGAGCAGTACTTC. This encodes CASSLGDRGEQYF.

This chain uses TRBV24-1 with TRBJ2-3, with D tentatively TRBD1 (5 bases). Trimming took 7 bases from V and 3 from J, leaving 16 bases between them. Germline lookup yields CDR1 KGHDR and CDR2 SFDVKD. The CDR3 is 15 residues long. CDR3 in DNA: TGTGCCACCAGCCAGGGCGATTTGAGGACAGATACGCAGTATTTT. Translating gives CATSQGDLRTDTQYF.

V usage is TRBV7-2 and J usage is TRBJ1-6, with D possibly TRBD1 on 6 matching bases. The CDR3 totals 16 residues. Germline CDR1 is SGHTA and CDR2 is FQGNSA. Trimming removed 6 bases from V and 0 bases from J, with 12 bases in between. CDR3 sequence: CASRPNRASYNSPLHF. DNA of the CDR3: TGTGCCAGCAGGCCCAACAGGGCCTCCTATAATTCACCCCTCCACTTT.

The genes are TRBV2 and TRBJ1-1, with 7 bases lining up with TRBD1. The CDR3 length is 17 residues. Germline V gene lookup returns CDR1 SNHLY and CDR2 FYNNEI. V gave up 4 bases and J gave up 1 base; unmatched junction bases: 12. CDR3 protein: CASSGGRRRTGNTEAFF. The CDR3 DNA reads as TGTGCCAGCAGTGGGGGTAGAAGGCGGACAGGGAACACTGAAGCTTTCTTT.

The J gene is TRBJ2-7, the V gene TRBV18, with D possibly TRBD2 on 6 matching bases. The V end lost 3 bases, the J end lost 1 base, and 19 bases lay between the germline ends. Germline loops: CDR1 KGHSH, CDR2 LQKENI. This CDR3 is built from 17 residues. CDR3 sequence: CASSPGGEGSLSYEQYF. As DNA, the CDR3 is TGTGCCAGCTCACCGGGGGGTGAAGGAAGCCTTTCCTACGAGCAGTACTTC.

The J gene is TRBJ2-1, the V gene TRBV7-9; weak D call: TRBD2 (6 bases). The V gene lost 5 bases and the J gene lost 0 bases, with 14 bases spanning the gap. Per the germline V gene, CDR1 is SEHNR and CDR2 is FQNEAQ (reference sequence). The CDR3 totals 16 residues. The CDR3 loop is CASSPGPGSSYNEQFF. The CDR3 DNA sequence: TGTGCCAGCAGCCCCGGTCCCGGGAGCTCCTACAATGAGCAGTTCTTC.

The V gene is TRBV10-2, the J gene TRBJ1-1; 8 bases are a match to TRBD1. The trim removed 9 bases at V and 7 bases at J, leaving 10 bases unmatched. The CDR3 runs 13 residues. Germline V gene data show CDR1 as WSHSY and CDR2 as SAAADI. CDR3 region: CASTSQGAGEAFF. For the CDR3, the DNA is TGCGCCAGTACATCTCAGGGGGCGGGTGAAGCTTTCTTT.

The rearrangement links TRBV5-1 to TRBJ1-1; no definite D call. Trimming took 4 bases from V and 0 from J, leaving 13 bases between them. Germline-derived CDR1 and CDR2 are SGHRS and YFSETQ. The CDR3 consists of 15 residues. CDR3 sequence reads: CASSPRPVLNTEAFF. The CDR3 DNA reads TGCGCCAGCAGCCCCCGGCCTGTCCTGAACACTGAAGCTTTCTTT.

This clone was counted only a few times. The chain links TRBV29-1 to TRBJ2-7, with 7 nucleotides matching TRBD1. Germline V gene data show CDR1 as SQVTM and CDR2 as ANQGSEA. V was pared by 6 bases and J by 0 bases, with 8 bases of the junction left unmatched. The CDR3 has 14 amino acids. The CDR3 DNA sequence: TGCAGCGTAGCCGACAGGGCGGGCTCCTACGAGCAGTACTTC. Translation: CSVADRAGSYEQYF.

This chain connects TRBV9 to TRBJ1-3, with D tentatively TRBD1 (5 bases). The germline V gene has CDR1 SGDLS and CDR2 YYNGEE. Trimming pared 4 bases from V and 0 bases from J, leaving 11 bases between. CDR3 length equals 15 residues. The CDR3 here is CASSTGPGSGNTIYF. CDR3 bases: TGTGCCAGCAGCACGGGGCCAGGCTCTGGAAACACCATATATTTT.

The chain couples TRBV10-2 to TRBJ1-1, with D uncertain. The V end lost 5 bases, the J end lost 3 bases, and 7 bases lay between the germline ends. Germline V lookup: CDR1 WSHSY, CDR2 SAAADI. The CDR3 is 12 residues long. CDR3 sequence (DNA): TGCGCCAGCAGTAAGAGGGACACTGAAGCTTTCTTT. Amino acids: CASSKRDTEAFF.

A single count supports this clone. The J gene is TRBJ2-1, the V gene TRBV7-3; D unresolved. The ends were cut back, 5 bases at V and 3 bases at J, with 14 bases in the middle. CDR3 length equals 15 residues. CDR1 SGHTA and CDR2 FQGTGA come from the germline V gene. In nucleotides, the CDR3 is TGTGCCAGCAGCCCCGGTGGCGGCCACTACAATGAGCAGTTCTTC. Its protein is CASSPGGGHYNEQFF.

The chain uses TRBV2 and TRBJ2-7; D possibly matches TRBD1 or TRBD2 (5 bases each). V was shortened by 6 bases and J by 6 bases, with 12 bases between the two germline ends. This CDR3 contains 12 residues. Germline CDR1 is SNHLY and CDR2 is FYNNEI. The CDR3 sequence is CASSILRGEQYF. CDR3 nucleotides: TGTGCCAGCAGCATCCTGAGGGGCGAGCAGTACTTC.